The 3 T cell receptor beta chains reported below all come from one sample, sequenced in a study of early T cells in non-severe SARS-CoV-2 infection. TCRdb re-analysed the 5' RACE reads in MiXCR, keeping a single row per CDR3 protein. The sample consists of tens of thousands of distinct CDR3 sequences, about 4.5% of them appearing once. Sequencing was performed on whole blood, taken at baseline. The receptors stem from an adult who was a healthcare worker with PCR-confirmed SARS-CoV-2 infection or an uninfected control (not recorded which).

This clonotype was seen many times. This chain's CDR3 is CSVAQNYGYTF. As DNA, the CDR3 is TGCAGCGTTGCCCAGAACTATGGCTACACCTTC. The rearrangement links TRBV29-1 to TRBJ1-2; D not resolved. The CDR3 is 11 residues long. Germline-derived CDR1 and CDR2 are SQVTM and ANQGSEA. Trimming removed 4 bases from V and 2 bases from J, with 5 bases in between.

This clonotype has at least ten counts. V is TRBV5-5 and J is TRBJ1-4, with 7 bases identical to TRBD1. Germline loops: CDR1 SGHKS, CDR2 YYEKEE (reference sequence). The CDR3 length is 12 residues. The trim removed 4 bases at V and 8 bases at J, leaving 2 bases unmatched. This CDR3 reads CASSRQGEKLFF. The CDR3 coding sequence is TGTGCCAGCAGCCGACAGGGCGAAAAACTGTTTTTT.

In its sample, this clonotype was seen a few times. The gene calls are TRBV5-1 and TRBJ2-3; the match to TRBD1 covers 10 bases. The CDR3 loop spans 20 amino acids. J gave up 0 bases and V 4 bases, and 17 bases lay outside the gene matches. CDR1 and CDR2 (germline): SGHRS, YFSETQ. CDR3 sequence reads: CASSKLTGTGVLRSTDTQYF. The CDR3 nucleotides are TGCGCCAGCAGCAAGCTTACCGGGACAGGGGTCCTGAGAAGCACAGATACGCAGTATTTT.